This T cell receptor beta chain was sequenced for a study of blood T cells in healthy people across ages. Study observations and caveats: The CMV status of each donor remained undetermined, and this could have confounded shifts in expanded clonotypes.

Points on this clonotype: The target antigen is unknown.

Together with a sample-barcoded 5' primer, a J-beta primer mix was included in a second PCR lasting 7 to 11 cycles. TCRdb re-analysed the 5' RACE reads in MiXCR, keeping a single row per CDR3 protein. Among hundreds of thousands of distinct CDR3 sequences, more than 45% were seen once, and the ten largest hold less than 15%. Germline lookup yields CDR1 LGHNA and CDR2 YNFKEQ. The CDR3 extends over 15 amino acids. Trimming took off 1 base at V and 10 bases at J, with 14 bases between the two ends. The clonotype was recovered from a woman aged 80 or older in good health. Material: blood. This rearrangement joins TRBV4-2 to TRBJ1-6; tentatively, D is TRBD1 (5 bases). The CDR3, as DNA: TGTGCCAGCAGCCAAGTGGGGACGGAGGGATCACCCCTCCACTTT. This encodes CASSQVGTEGSPLHF.